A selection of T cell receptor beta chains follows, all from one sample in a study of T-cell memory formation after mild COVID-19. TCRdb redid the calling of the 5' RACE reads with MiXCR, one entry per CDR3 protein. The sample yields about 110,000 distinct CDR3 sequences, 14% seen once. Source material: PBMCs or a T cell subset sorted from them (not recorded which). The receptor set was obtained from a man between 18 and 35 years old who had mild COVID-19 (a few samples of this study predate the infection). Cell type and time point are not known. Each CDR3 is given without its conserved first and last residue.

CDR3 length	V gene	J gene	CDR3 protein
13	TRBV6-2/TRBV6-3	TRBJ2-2	ASTPPGGLTGELF
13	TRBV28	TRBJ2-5	ASSFFAGEEETQY
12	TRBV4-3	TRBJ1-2	ASSQGGRGHGYT
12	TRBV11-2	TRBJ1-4	ASSLRATNEKLF
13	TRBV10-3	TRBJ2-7	AISEWGGGPHEQY
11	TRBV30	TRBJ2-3	AWSWRGGGREY
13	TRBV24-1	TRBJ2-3	ATSGLAEDTDTQY
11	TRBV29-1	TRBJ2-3	SVTQTRIDTQY
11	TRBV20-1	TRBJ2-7	SARLPSGVEQY
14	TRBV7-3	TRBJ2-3	ASSSLSGKVTDTQY
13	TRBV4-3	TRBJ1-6	ASSHDGTGGSPLH
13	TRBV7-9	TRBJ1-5	ASSSPTQLPQPQH
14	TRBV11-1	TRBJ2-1	ASSLKHREAYNEQF
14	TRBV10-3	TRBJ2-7	AIRIFTGVSSYEQY
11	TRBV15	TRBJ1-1	ATSRGMNTEAF
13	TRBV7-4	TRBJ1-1	ASSPGGRGNTEAF
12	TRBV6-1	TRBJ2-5	ASSEIGSQETQY
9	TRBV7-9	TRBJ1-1	ASSAGQRAF
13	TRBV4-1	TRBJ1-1	ASSPPVPMGPEAF
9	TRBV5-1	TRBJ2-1	ASSLGYEQF
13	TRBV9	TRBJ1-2	ASSVEMRSNYGYT
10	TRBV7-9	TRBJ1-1	ASSVGNTEAF
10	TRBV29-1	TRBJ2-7	SVGNGYYEQY
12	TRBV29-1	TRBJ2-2	SVEHRAGTGELF
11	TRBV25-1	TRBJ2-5	ASSGPIQETQY
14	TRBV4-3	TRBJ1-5	ASSPSTENSNQPQH
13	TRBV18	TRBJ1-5	ASSPVGGDGQPQH
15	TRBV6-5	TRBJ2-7	ASSYYTGGTGVYEQY
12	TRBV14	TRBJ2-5	ASSQGWDQETQY
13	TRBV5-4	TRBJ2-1	ASSFGVSSYNEQF
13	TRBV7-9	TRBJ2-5	ASSPIETGGETQY
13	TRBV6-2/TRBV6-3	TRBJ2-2	ASSYTKQGTGELF
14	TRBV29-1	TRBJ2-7	SVKDRDGAPPHEQY
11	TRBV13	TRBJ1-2	ASSWTGYDGYT
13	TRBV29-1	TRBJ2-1	SGVRTDRAYNEQF
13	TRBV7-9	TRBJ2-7	ASSLAATGFHEQY
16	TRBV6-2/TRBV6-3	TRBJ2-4	ASTLRQGPLMGKNIQY
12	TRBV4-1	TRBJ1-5	ASSQESGFQPQH
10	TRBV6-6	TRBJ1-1	ASSYGSTEAF
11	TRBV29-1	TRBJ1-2	SAQVPVNTGYT
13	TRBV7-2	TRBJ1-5	ASSLALMWNQPQH
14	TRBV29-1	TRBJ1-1	SVPRDGPSMNTEAF
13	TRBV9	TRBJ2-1	ASSVGGGPNNEQF
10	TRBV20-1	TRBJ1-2	SAQGQGDGYT
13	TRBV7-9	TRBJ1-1	ASSTRQGRDTEAF
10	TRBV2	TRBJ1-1	AREGYGAEAF